The clone carrying this T cell receptor (beta chain) was detected only once. Germline lookup yields CDR1 SGHRS and CDR2 YFSETQ. The CDR3 totals 14 residues. V gave up 0 bases and J gave up 6 bases, with 13 bases separating them. The data originate from a study of OX40 agonist ivuxolimab in advanced cancers. Study summary: An anti-OX40 (CD134) antibody with agonistic activity, ivuxolimab, was administered to patients. Three patients, one with hepatocellular carcinoma and two with cutaneous melanoma, responded partially. Allowance was made for prior anti-PD-1, anti-PD-L1 or anti-CTLA-4 therapy, and 40% to 45% had some.

Data came from immunoSEQ multiplex PCR; TCRdb stores just in-frame clones and leaves some out. The repertoire holds tens of thousands of clones, with about nine tenths as singletons. The chain has TRBV5-1 and TRBJ2-7; D is unclear. This TCR came from an adult with an advanced solid tumor such as melanoma, head and neck, liver or kidney cancer. The sequencing used CD4+ or CD8+ T cells sorted from blood, collected in a trial of the OX40 agonist ivuxolimab. CDR3 loop: CASSLAETWGEQYF. Here the CDR3 DNA reads TGCGCCAGCAGCTTGGCTGAGACATGGGGCGAGCAGTACTTC. The full variable domain, in which reference TRBV5-1 and TRBJ2-7 provide the parts outside the CDR3, is KAGVTQTPRYLIKTRGQQVTLSCSPISGHRSVSWYQQTPGQGLQFLFEYFSETQRNKGNFPGRFSGRQFSNSRSEMNVSTLELGDSALYLCASSLAETWGEQYFGPGTRLTVT.